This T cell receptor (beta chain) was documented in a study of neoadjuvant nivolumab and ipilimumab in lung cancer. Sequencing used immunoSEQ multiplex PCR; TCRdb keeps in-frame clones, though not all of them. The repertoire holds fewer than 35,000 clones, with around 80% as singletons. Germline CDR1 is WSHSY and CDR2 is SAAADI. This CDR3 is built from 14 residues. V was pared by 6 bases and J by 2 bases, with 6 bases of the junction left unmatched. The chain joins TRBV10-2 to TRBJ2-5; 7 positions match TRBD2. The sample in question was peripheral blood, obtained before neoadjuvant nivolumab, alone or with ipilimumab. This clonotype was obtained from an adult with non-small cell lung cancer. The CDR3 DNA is TGCGCCAGCAGGGCGGGGGTTCCACAAGAGACCCAGTACTTC. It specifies CASRAGVPQETQYF.